The 7 T cell receptor beta chains given below trace back to one sample, sequenced in a study of T cell changes during pregnancy in multiple sclerosis. The assay was immunoSEQ multiplex PCR, and TCRdb's table has in-frame clones only and misses some. The data contain about 130,000 clones, about 95% of them seen just once; the ten biggest clones take up around 0.46%. The source was peripheral blood, collected after pregnancy. Every receptor here comes from a female donor with multiple sclerosis, enrolled in a pregnancy study.

This chain connects TRBV7-9 to TRBJ1-2; D uncertain. Germline-derived CDR1 and CDR2 are SEHNR and FQNEAQ (reference sequence). This CDR3 is 13 amino acids long. V was pared by 2 bases and J by 7 bases, with 11 bases between. This CDR3 is CASSLQVEGGYTF. The CDR3, as DNA: TGTGCCAGCAGCTTACAGGTTGAGGGTGGCTACACCTTC. The whole variable domain, remainder taken from reference TRBV7-9 and TRBJ1-2, is DTGVSQNPRHKITKRGQNVTFRCDPISEHNRLYWYRQTLGQGPEFLTYFQNEAQLEKSRLLSDRFSAERPKGSFSTLEIQRTEQGDSAMYLCASSLQVEGGYTFGSGTRLTVV.

The CDR3: CASSTRTGVGTEAFF. CDR3 bases: TGTGCCAGTAGTACCCGGACAGGGGTGGGCACTGAAGCTTTCTTT. The rearrangement links TRBV19 to TRBJ1-1, with 9 bases identical to TRBD1. Trimming cost V 4 bases and J 4 bases; bases outside gene matches: 7. CDR1 LNHDA and CDR2 SQIVND come from the germline V gene (reference sequence). This CDR3 has 15 amino acids.

This rearrangement joins TRBV5-1 to TRBJ1-1, with 12 bases identical to TRBD1. The CDR3 runs 19 residues. CDR1 is SGHRS, CDR2 YFSETQ, per germline. The V and J ends lost 1 base and 1 base, in that order; junction bases with no gene match: 11. CDR3 loop: CASSLLVMGQGAGNTEAFF. CDR3 coding DNA: TGCGCCAGCAGCTTGTTAGTGATGGGACAGGGGGCCGGGAACACTGAAGCTTTCTTT.

The chain uses TRBV6-1 and TRBJ2-7; the match to TRBD2 covers 8 bases. V lost 3 bases and J lost 5; bases outside the gene matches: 6. The CDR3 runs 14 residues. Germline loops: CDR1 MNHNS, CDR2 SASEGT. The CDR3 nucleotides read TGTGCCAGCAGTGAGTGGCTAGCGGGCAACGAGCAGTACTTC. The encoded protein is CASSEWLAGNEQYF.

This chain links TRBV28 with TRBJ2-5; 10 nucleotides match TRBD1. V was clipped by 5 bases and J by 4 bases; unmatched bases: 7. Looked up from germline, CDR1 is MDHEN and CDR2 is SYDVKM. The length of the CDR3 is 15 residues. CDR3 sequence: CASSDAGQGGETQYF. CDR3 in DNA: TGTGCCAGCAGTGACGCCGGACAGGGGGGAGAGACCCAGTACTTC.

This chain links TRBV10-3 with TRBJ2-5; 9 bases are shared with TRBD1. Matching the DNA end better, TRBJ2-7 makes the J call doubtful. Germline V lookup: CDR1 ENHRY, CDR2 SYGVKD. The CDR3 spans 15 residues. As DNA, the CDR3 is TGTGCCATCAGTGACCCGACAGGGGGCTCCTACGAGCAGTACTTC. Translated: CAISDPTGGSYEQYF.

The chain links TRBV2 to TRBJ1-1; TRBD1 is a possible D gene (6 bases). The CDR3 loop spans 13 amino acids. Germline loops: CDR1 SNHLY, CDR2 FYNNEI. The V end was cut by 7 bases, the J end by 0 bases, with 9 bases between. The CDR3 DNA reads TGTGCCAGCAAGGACAGAGTGAACACTGAAGCTTTCTTT. It specifies CASKDRVNTEAFF. The full variable domain, with the rest looked up from reference TRBV2 and TRBJ1-1, is EPEVTQTPSHQVTQMGQEVILRCVPISNHLYFYWYRQILGQKVEFLVSFYNNEISEKSEIFDDQFSVERPDGSNFTLKIRSTKLEDSAMYFCASKDRVNTEAFFGQGTRLTVV.